The next 25 T cell receptor beta chains were all read from a single sample in a study of blood T cell repertoires in COVID-19. Clones were sequenced by immunoSEQ multiplex PCR, and TCRdb holds only the in-frame ones, with some missing. Altogether 200,000 to 250,000 clones are present, 65% to 80% being singletons, with the ten largest covering roughly 4%. The sample consisted of peripheral blood. The receptors shown here come from a woman in her 40s with active or convalescent COVID-19.

This rearrangement joins TRBV5-1 to TRBJ1-2; 11 bases line up with TRBD1. After removal of 4 bases from V and 7 bases from J, the junction contained 6 bases not matched to a gene. CDR1 SGHRS and CDR2 YFSETQ come from the germline V gene. The CDR3 loop spans 14 amino acids. The CDR3 reads CASSIGQGASGYTF. DNA for the CDR3: TGCGCCAGCAGCATAGGACAGGGGGCGAGTGGCTACACCTTC.

With regard to this clone: Its ends do not fully match the called genes, so a read error is possible. The rearrangement links TRBV10-1 to TRBJ2-7; the D gene is possibly TRBD1 (6 bases). The CDR3 is 11 amino acids. The germline gives CDR1 WNHNN, CDR2 SYGVQD (reference sequence). CDR3 in DNA: TGCGCCAGCTCAAGAGGGGGTATTGTTCACTTC. Translated, it gives CASSRGGIVHF.

This clone was seen only once. The chain joins TRBV3-1 (or the pseudogene TRBV3-2) to TRBJ1-6; tentative D call: TRBD1 (6 bases). The CDR3 is 20 residues long. In germline, CDR1 is LGHDT, CDR2 YNNKEL (reference sequence). V lost 4 bases to trimming and J lost 0 bases, with 22 bases between them. The CDR3 nucleotides are TGTGCCAGCAGCCGACCGAGTTCAGGGGCTCAAAGCTCCTATAATTCACCCCTCCACTTT. Translated, it gives CASSRPSSGAQSSYNSPLHF.

The chain joins TRBV2 to TRBJ2-5; possibly TRBD1 for D (6 bases). Per germline, CDR1 SNHLY and CDR2 FYNNEI. The CDR3 covers 13 residues. Between the trimmed V and J ends, which lost 8 bases and 2 bases, there was a span of 12 bases. Here the CDR3 reads CASGARGQETQYF. DNA for the CDR3: TGTGCCAGCGGGGCTAGGGGGCAAGAGACCCAGTACTTC.

The chain employs TRBV6-2 or TRBV6-3 and TRBJ1-1; D gene ambiguous. Germline V CDR1 and CDR2: MNHEY, SVGEGT. The V gene lost 6 bases and the J gene lost 1 base, with 9 bases spanning the gap. The CDR3 has 13 amino acids. The CDR3 protein is CASSLTRNTEAFF. In DNA form, the CDR3 reads TGTGCCAGCAGCTTGACAAGGAACACTGAAGCTTTCTTT.

In its sample, this clone was seen once. Other DNA variants within this sample encode the same CDR3. This chain's CDR3 is CASSPGQAGGYTF. CDR3 DNA sequence: TGTGCCAGCTCACCCGGACAGGCTGGGGGCTACACCTTC. This chain joins TRBV18 and TRBJ1-2, with TRBD1 matching 7 bases. The CDR3 totals 13 residues. V shed 3 bases and J 8 bases; nucleotides not matched to a gene: 6. Germline V lookup: CDR1 KGHSH, CDR2 LQKENI.

This chain connects TRBV4-1 to TRBJ1-6, with D hard to call. Germline V CDR1 and CDR2: MGHRA, YSYEKL. The CDR3 is 12 residues long. V was shortened by 1 base and J by 15 bases, with 10 bases between the two germline ends. DNA of the CDR3: TGCGCCAGCAGCCAAGGCCCTCGAGTCCTCCACTTT. The encoded protein is CASSQGPRVLHF.

The chain is built from TRBV11-2 and TRBJ1-1; 7 bases line up with TRBD1. The CDR3 totals 15 residues. Trimming at V came to 5 bases and at J to 0 bases, leaving 6 bases not matched to a gene. Germline assignment: CDR1 SGHAT and CDR2 FQNNGV. The CDR3 nucleotides are TGTGCCAGCAGCCCGGGGACAGATATGAACACTGAAGCTTTCTTT. Encoded protein: CASSPGTDMNTEAFF. The whole variable domain, remainder taken from reference TRBV11-2 and TRBJ1-1, is EAGVAQSPRYKIIEKRQSVAFWCNPISGHATLYWYQQILGQGPKLLIQFQNNGVVDDSQLPKDRFSAERLKGVDSTLKIQPAKLEDSAVYLCASSPGTDMNTEAFFGQGTRLTVV.

This chain joins TRBV19 and TRBJ1-1; TRBD1 aligns across 8 bases. Germline V CDR1 and CDR2: LNHDA, SQIVND (reference sequence). The junction had 3 bases not matched to a gene; V was cut back by 5 bases and J by 4 bases. CDR3 length: 13 amino acids. CDR3 amino acids: CASSDRGGTEAFF. The CDR3 nucleotides are TGTGCCAGTAGTGACAGGGGCGGCACTGAAGCTTTCTTT.

V gene TRBV27 combines with J gene TRBJ2-3; weak D call: TRBD2 (6 bases). CDR3 length equals 13 residues. With 3 bases removed from V and 4 bases from J, the gap between germline ends came to 8 bases. The V gene's germline CDR1 is MNHEY and CDR2 SMNVEV (reference sequence). CDR3 protein: CASSLGTSDTQYF. CDR3 nucleotides: TGTGCCAGCAGTTTGGGGACTTCAGATACGCAGTATTTT.

The chain carries TRBV3-1 (or the pseudogene TRBV3-2) and TRBJ1-6; 7 bases agree with TRBD1. This CDR3 is built from 15 residues. Germline V CDR1 and CDR2: LGHDT, YNNKEL (reference sequence). V trimming: 4 bases; J trimming: 9 bases; junction bases outside the gene matches: 9. In nucleotides, the CDR3 is TGTGCCAGCAGCCGAACCTCTAACAGGGGTTCACCCCTCCACTTT. This translates into CASSRTSNRGSPLHF.

V is TRBV10-3 and J is TRBJ1-2; 9 bases match TRBD1. Germline lookup yields CDR1 ENHRY and CDR2 SYGVKD. With 1 base clipped from V and 6 bases from J, the junction kept 9 bases outside the gene matches. The CDR3 length is 16 residues. The CDR3 reads CAISEYGTGSRDGYTF. The CDR3 DNA reads TGTGCCATCAGTGAGTACGGGACAGGGTCAAGGGATGGCTACACCTTC.

J is TRBJ1-1 and V is TRBV5-1; 7 nucleotides match TRBD1. The CDR3 covers 13 residues. From germline, CDR1 is SGHRS and CDR2 YFSETQ. J was trimmed by 1 base and V by 6 bases; bases with no gene match: 3. The chain's CDR3 is CASIQGPNTEAFF. CDR3 in DNA: TGCGCCAGCATACAGGGGCCGAACACTGAAGCTTTCTTT.

The chain couples TRBV30 to TRBJ1-3, with D uncertain. The germline V gene encodes CDR1 GTSNPN and CDR2 SVGIG (reference sequence). V dropped 8 bases and J dropped 4 bases, with 15 bases sitting between them. The CDR3 is made up of 13 amino acids. This CDR3 is CAVDRGRGNTIYF. The DNA for the CDR3 is TGTGCCGTCGATCGGGGTAGGGGAAACACCATATATTTT. The complete variable domain, with remaining parts taken from reference TRBV30 and TRBJ1-3, reads SQTIHQWPATLVQPVGSPLSLECTVEGTSNPNLYWYRQAAGRGLQLLFYSVGIGQISSEVPQNLSASRPQDRQFILSSKKLLLSDSGFYLCAVDRGRGNTIYFGEGSWLTVV.

The genes are TRBV7-6 and TRBJ1-3; D not resolved. The CDR3 extends over 17 amino acids. From germline, CDR1 is SGHVS and CDR2 FNYEAQ. With 0 bases removed from V and 4 bases from J, the gap between germline ends came to 16 bases. This CDR3 is CASSLALGSPAGNTIYF. The CDR3 coding sequence is TGTGCCAGCAGCTTAGCGCTGGGCAGCCCGGCCGGAAACACCATATATTTT.

This chain joins TRBV11-2 and TRBJ1-5; weak D call: TRBD1 (6 bases). Trimming shortened V by 3 bases and J by 3 bases, and 9 bases separated the two germline ends. CDR1 is SGHAT, CDR2 FQNNGV, per germline. The CDR3 consists of 14 residues. The CDR3 coding sequence is TGTGCCAGCAGCTTCCAGGGGTTCAATCAGCCCCAGCATTTT. The encoded protein is CASSFQGFNQPQHF.

V gene TRBV7-2 combines with J gene TRBJ2-5, with D tentatively TRBD2 (6 bases). CDR1 is SGHTA, CDR2 FQGNSA, per germline. CDR3 length: 15 amino acids. The germline V and J ends were trimmed by 2 bases and 1 base, with 11 bases remaining between them. The CDR3 protein is CASSLTGRIQETQYF. Written as DNA, the CDR3 is TGTGCCAGCAGCTTAACCGGGAGAATCCAAGAGACCCAGTACTTC.

The chain carries TRBV3-1 (or the pseudogene TRBV3-2) and TRBJ2-1, with D possibly matching TRBD1 (6 bases). The CDR3 covers 13 residues. Germline V CDR1 and CDR2: LGHDT, YNNKEL (reference sequence). V was pared by 2 bases and J by 5 bases, with 7 bases between. CDR3: CASSQQGNNEQFF. The CDR3 region has the DNA TGTGCCAGCAGCCAACAGGGGAACAATGAGCAGTTCTTC.

This clone was seen a handful of times. V is TRBV19 and J is TRBJ1-3, with a weak D call TRBD1 (6 bases). Trimming left V 9 bases short and J 4 bases short, with 10 bases between. Germline values: CDR1 LNHDA, CDR2 SQIVND (reference sequence). CDR3 length equals 12 residues. CDR3 DNA sequence: TGTGCCAGCTCCGGACAGGGAAACACCATATATTTT. It codes for CASSGQGNTIYF.

This clone ranks as medium-sized. The J gene is TRBJ2-2, the V gene TRBV25-1, with a tentative D call TRBD2 (5 bases). CDR1 and CDR2 (germline): MGHDK, SYGVNS. The length of the CDR3 is 13 residues. Trimming shortened V by 4 bases and J by 7 bases, and 10 bases separated the two germline ends. CDR3 protein: CASSVGRVGELFF. CDR3 in DNA: TGTGCCAGCAGTGTAGGGAGAGTCGGGGAGCTGTTTTTT.

The chain couples TRBV14 to TRBJ1-2; 8 positions match TRBD1. The CDR3 spans 16 residues. The V and J ends lost 2 bases and 6 bases, in that order; junction bases with no gene match: 11. Germline V gene data show CDR1 as SGHDN and CDR2 as FVKESK. The CDR3 DNA reads TGTGCCAGCAGCCAAACCGGGACAGGATCGCGAAATGGCTACACCTTC. This codes for CASSQTGTGSRNGYTF. Supplemented by reference TRBV14 and TRBJ1-2, the full variable domain reads EAGVTQFPSHSVIEKGQTVTLRCDPISGHDNLYWYRRVMGKEIKFLLHFVKESKQDESGMPNNRFLAERTGGTYSTLKVQPAELEDSGVYFCASSQTGTGSRNGYTFGSGTRLTVV.

The chain joins TRBV5-4 to TRBJ2-2; 10 nucleotides align to TRBD2. Germline V lookup: CDR1 SGHNT, CDR2 YYREEE (reference sequence). The CDR3 has 16 amino acids. Trimming took 3 bases from V and 3 from J; bases not matched to a gene: 5. The CDR3 loop reads CASSSAGGLYTGELFF. The CDR3, as DNA: TGTGCCAGCAGCTCAGCGGGGGGGCTTTACACCGGGGAGCTGTTTTTT.

This clone was seen ten or more times. This chain connects TRBV6-6 to TRBJ2-2; TRBD2 is a possible D gene (5 bases). Trimming took off 2 bases at V and 5 bases at J, with 6 bases between the two ends. The CDR3 consists of 13 residues. The V gene's germline CDR1 is MNHNY and CDR2 SVGAGI (reference sequence). Here the CDR3 reads CASSYRGTGELFF. The CDR3, as DNA: TGTGCCAGCAGTTACCGCGGGACCGGGGAGCTGTTTTTT.

The chain carries TRBV30 and TRBJ1-5, with 7 nucleotides matching TRBD1. The CDR3 has 15 amino acids. The trim removed 0 bases at V and 1 base at J, leaving 3 bases unmatched. CDR1 GTSNPN and CDR2 SVGIG come from the germline V gene (reference sequence). In nucleotides, the CDR3 is TGTGCCTGGAGTGTCACGACAGGGAGCAATCAGCCCCAGCATTTT. As protein: CAWSVTTGSNQPQHF.

The chain joins TRBV6-5 to TRBJ2-3; TRBD2 aligns across 9 bases. J was trimmed by 3 bases and V by 7 bases; bases with no gene match: 5. Germline V CDR1 and CDR2: MNHEY, SVGAGI. The length of the CDR3 is 14 residues. CDR3 nucleotides: TGTGCCAGCAAACCGGGACTAGCTACAGATACGCAGTATTTT. It specifies CASKPGLATDTQYF.